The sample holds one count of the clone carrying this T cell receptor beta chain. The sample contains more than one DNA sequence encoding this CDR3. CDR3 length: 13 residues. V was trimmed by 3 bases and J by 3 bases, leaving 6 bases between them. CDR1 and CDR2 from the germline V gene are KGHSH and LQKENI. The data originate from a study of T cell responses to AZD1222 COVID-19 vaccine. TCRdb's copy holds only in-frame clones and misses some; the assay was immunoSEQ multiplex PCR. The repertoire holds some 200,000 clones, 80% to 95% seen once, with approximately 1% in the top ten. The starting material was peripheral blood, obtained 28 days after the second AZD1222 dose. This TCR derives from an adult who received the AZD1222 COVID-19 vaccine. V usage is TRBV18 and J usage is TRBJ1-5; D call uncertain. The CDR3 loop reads CASSPGSNQPQHF. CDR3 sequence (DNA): TGTGCCAGCTCACCGGGTTCCAATCAGCCCCAGCATTTT. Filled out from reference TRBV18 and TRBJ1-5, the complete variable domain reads NAGVMQNPRHLVRRRGQEARLRCSPMKGHSHVYWYRQLPEEGLKFMVYLQKENIIDESGMPKERFSAEFPKEGPSILRIQQVVRGDSAAYFCASSPGSNQPQHFGDGTRLSIL.